This passage covers 21 T cell receptor beta chains from one sample sequenced in a study of T cells in Graves' hyperthyroidism and ophthalmopathy. Regions amplified from RNA transcripts were the TCR beta CDR3 regions. HTBI primers were the set used in a first-round RT-PCR of the TCR CDR3. TCRdb called the multiplex PCR reads again in MiXCR, with one record for every CDR3 protein. This sample has 350,000 to 450,000 distinct CDR3 sequences, with about 14% found just once. Sequencing was performed on blood. The receptors here all came from a man in his fifties or sixties with Graves' ophthalmopathy.

This clonotype was seen at least ten times. The DNA for the CDR3 is TGCAGCGTTGACGACGGGAGTTACACCGGGGAGCTGTTTTTT. Amino acid sequence: CSVDDGSYTGELFF. The chain employs TRBV29-1 and TRBJ2-2; TRBD2 is a possible D gene (6 bases). Per germline, CDR1 SQVTM and CDR2 ANQGSEA. The CDR3 spans 14 residues. V was trimmed by 3 bases and J by 3 bases, leaving 11 bases between them.

This clonotype appeared a few times. The chain couples TRBV5-1 to TRBJ2-4, with 9 bases lining up with TRBD2. J was trimmed by 0 bases and V by 4 bases; bases with no gene match: 2. The germline V gene has CDR1 SGHRS and CDR2 YFSETQ. The CDR3 has 15 residues. CDR3: CASSPSGVAKNIQYF. The DNA of the CDR3 is TGCGCCAGCAGCCCTAGCGGGGTAGCCAAAAACATTCAGTACTTC.

Only a few counts were recorded for this clonotype. A read error may account for a junction end that differs from germline. The chain couples TRBV15 to TRBJ1-1; D is ambiguous. The CDR3 has 14 amino acids. Germline CDR1 LNHNV, CDR2 YYDKDF (reference sequence). The CDR3 protein is CVTSVVGSRTEAFF. The CDR3 coding sequence is TGTGTCACCTCCGTCGTAGGGAGTAGGACTGAAGCTTTCTTT.

The chain carries TRBV12-3 or TRBV12-4 and TRBJ1-4, with 11 bases aligning to TRBD1. After removal of 6 bases from V and 2 bases from J, the junction contained 8 bases not matched to a gene. CDR3 size: 17 residues. DNA for the CDR3: TGTGCCAGCAGACTCGGGACAGGGGGATTGACTAATGAAAAACTGTTTTTT. This translates into CASRLGTGGLTNEKLFF.

This clonotype occurred many times. The chain has TRBV11-2 and TRBJ2-1; 9 bases line up with TRBD2. The V gene end was trimmed by 7 bases and the J gene end by 1 base; junction bases not matched to a gene: 5. Looked up from germline, CDR1 is SGHAT and CDR2 is FQNNGV. The CDR3 is 15 amino acids. CDR3 nucleotides: TGTGCCAGCAACCTAGGACTAGCGTCCTACAATGAGCAGTTCTTC. Protein product: CASNLGLASYNEQFF.

This clonotype was recorded many times. The gene calls are TRBV28 and TRBJ2-5; D may be TRBD1 (6 bases). The CDR3 is 14 amino acids. V was pared by 5 bases and J by 7 bases, with 17 bases between. Germline CDR1 MDHEN, CDR2 SYDVKM. The CDR3 loop is CASSPRSGVLTQYF. CDR3 sequence (DNA): TGTGCCAGCAGTCCCCGTTCAGGGGTTTTGACCCAGTACTTC.

This clonotype occurred many times. This chain uses TRBV5-1 with TRBJ1-1, with a possible D match to TRBD1 (6 bases). The germline CDR1 and CDR2 sequences are SGHRS and YFSETQ. The CDR3 totals 13 residues. V was trimmed by 4 bases and J by 7 bases, leaving 14 bases between them. For the CDR3, the DNA is TGCGCCAGCAGCCACCAAAAGACAGGTGAAGCTTTCTTT. It yields the protein CASSHQKTGEAFF. Using reference TRBV5-1 and TRBJ1-1 for the parts outside the CDR3, the full variable domain is KAGVTQTPRYLIKTRGQQVTLSCSPISGHRSVSWYQQTPGQGLQFLFEYFSETQRNKGNFPGRFSGRQFSNSRSEMNVSTLELGDSALYLCASSHQKTGEAFFGQGTRLTVV.

This clonotype occurred a few times. The gene calls are TRBV2 and TRBJ2-7; D unclear. This CDR3 is built from 11 residues. V dropped 4 bases and J dropped 7 bases, with 8 bases sitting between them. Germline V gene lookup returns CDR1 SNHLY and CDR2 FYNNEI. In nucleotides, the CDR3 is TGTGCCAGCAGTGGCTTGGGAGAGCAGTACTTC. Translation gives CASSGLGEQYF.

This clonotype has ten or more counts. The chain couples TRBV9 to TRBJ2-1; D is unresolved. The V end was cut by 0 bases, the J end by 8 bases, with 12 bases between. CDR1 is SGDLS and CDR2 is YYNGEE in the germline V gene. This CDR3 contains 14 residues. CDR3 nucleotides: TGTGCCAGCAGCGTAGGGGGTCTGTGGGATGAGCAGTTCTTC. Protein sequence: CASSVGGLWDEQFF.

The V call is TRBV5-1, the J call TRBJ2-5, with D tentatively TRBD1 or TRBD2 (5 bases each). Trimming cost V 4 bases and J 5 bases, with 15 bases left between them. The CDR3 totals 14 residues. Looked up from germline, CDR1 is SGHRS and CDR2 is YFSETQ. CDR3: CASSLPGTGETQYF. In nucleotides, the CDR3 is TGCGCCAGCAGCCTGCCAGGGACCGGGGAGACCCAGTACTTC. The complete variable domain, with remaining parts taken from reference TRBV5-1 and TRBJ2-5, reads KAGVTQTPRYLIKTRGQQVTLSCSPISGHRSVSWYQQTPGQGLQFLFEYFSETQRNKGNFPGRFSGRQFSNSRSEMNVSTLELGDSALYLCASSLPGTGETQYFGPGTRLLVL.

The V call is TRBV12-3 or TRBV12-4, the J call TRBJ2-5; 9 positions agree with TRBD2. There are 14 residues in the CDR3. The ends lost 6 bases at V and 4 bases at J; junction bases unmatched: 6. CDR3 in amino acids: CASRGGRALETQYF. In DNA form, the CDR3 reads TGTGCCAGCAGAGGCGGGAGGGCTCTAGAGACCCAGTACTTC.

This clonotype was picked up a small number of times. The chain links TRBV11-2 to TRBJ2-7; tentatively, D is TRBD1 (5 bases). The germline CDR1 and CDR2 sequences are SGHAT and FQNNGV. This CDR3 has 14 residues. V gave up 4 bases and J gave up 2 bases, with 12 bases separating them. In nucleotides, the CDR3 is TGTGCCAGCAGCTCCGGACACATTGCCTACGAGCAGTACTTC. This translates into CASSSGHIAYEQYF.

This clonotype has ten or more counts. The J gene is TRBJ2-5, the V gene TRBV4-1, with TRBD1 matching 7 bases. Unmatched junction bases numbered 6, after V lost 3 bases and J lost 5 bases. Germline assignment: CDR1 MGHRA and CDR2 YSYEKL. The CDR3 is made up of 14 amino acids. DNA for the CDR3: TGCGCCAGCAGCCAGCAGTACAGGGGCGAGACCCAGTACTTC. Its translation: CASSQQYRGETQYF.

The sample holds many counts of this clonotype. This chain connects TRBV11-2 to TRBJ2-7; D remains ambiguous. CDR1 and CDR2 from the germline V gene are SGHAT and FQNNGV. This CDR3 spans 14 amino acids. V gave up 2 bases and J gave up 4 bases, with 12 bases separating them. As DNA, the CDR3 is TGTGCCAGCAGCTTACCCCGGCGACGATACGAGCAGTACTTC. Protein product: CASSLPRRRYEQYF.

This clonotype was detected ten times or more. The J gene is TRBJ2-5, the V gene TRBV12-5; 11 bases are a match to TRBD1. Germline V gene sequence: CDR1 LGHNT, CDR2 FRNRAP. There are 16 residues in the CDR3. The trim removed 1 base at V and 7 bases at J, leaving 8 bases unmatched. The CDR3 is CASGLGGTGGVGTQYF. In nucleotides, the CDR3 is TGTGCTAGTGGTTTGGGCGGGACAGGGGGTGTGGGGACCCAGTACTTC.

This clonotype was recorded at least ten times. The rearrangement uses TRBV7-9 and TRBJ2-5, with D possibly being TRBD1 (6 bases). Looked up from germline, CDR1 is SEHNR and CDR2 is FQNEAQ (reference sequence). Trimming cost V 6 bases and J 1 base, with 18 bases left between them. The CDR3 contains 16 residues. CDR3 loop: CASSKRRGSSQETQYF. The CDR3 nucleotides read TGTGCCAGCAGTAAACGCAGGGGATCTTCCCAAGAGACCCAGTACTTC.

This clonotype was observed many times. J is TRBJ2-5 and V is TRBV18; possible D gene TRBD2, 5 bases. The CDR3 loop spans 13 amino acids. Per the germline V gene, CDR1 is KGHSH and CDR2 is LQKENI. V was pared by 8 bases and J by 5 bases, with 15 bases between. DNA for the CDR3: TGTGCCAGCAGTCCTCCCTCGGGGGAGACCCAGTACTTC. Translating it yields CASSPPSGETQYF.

There are many counts of this clonotype. This rearrangement joins TRBV15 to TRBJ2-7, with a possible D match to TRBD1 (7 bases). With 4 bases removed from V and 3 bases from J, the gap between germline ends came to 16 bases. Germline loops: CDR1 LNHNV, CDR2 YYDKDF (reference sequence). The CDR3 is 15 residues long. The CDR3 DNA follows: TGTGCCACCAGCATAGAGCCAGGGGGGATCTACGAGCAGTACTTC. This gives the protein CATSIEPGGIYEQYF.

This clonotype came up many times. J is TRBJ2-3 and V is TRBV20-1; a weak D match, TRBD1 (6 bases). Trimming left V 6 bases short and J 0 bases short, with 13 bases between. CDR1 and CDR2 (germline): DFQATT, SNEGSKA (reference sequence). The CDR3 loop spans 14 amino acids. CDR3 protein: CSAQGRGSTDTQYF. In DNA form, the CDR3 reads TGCAGTGCACAGGGTCGGGGTAGCACAGATACGCAGTATTTT.

This clonotype was counted a few times. The V call is TRBV20-1, the J call TRBJ2-7; D not resolved. Germline V gene lookup returns CDR1 DFQATT and CDR2 SNEGSKA (reference sequence). This CDR3 is 12 amino acids long. V was pared by 3 bases and J by 4 bases, with 10 bases between. The CDR3, as DNA: TGCAGTGCTAGTCTAATTCGGTACGAGCAGTACTTC. Protein sequence: CSASLIRYEQYF.

The chain links TRBV27 to TRBJ2-3; 7 bases are a match to TRBD1. The germline V gene has CDR1 MNHEY and CDR2 SMNVEV (reference sequence). V shed 4 bases, J shed 4 bases, and the junction held 2 bases outside the gene matches. The CDR3 runs to 13 residues. The CDR3 loop is CASSSTGPDTQYF. In DNA, the CDR3 is TGTGCCAGCAGTTCGACAGGGCCAGATACGCAGTATTTT.